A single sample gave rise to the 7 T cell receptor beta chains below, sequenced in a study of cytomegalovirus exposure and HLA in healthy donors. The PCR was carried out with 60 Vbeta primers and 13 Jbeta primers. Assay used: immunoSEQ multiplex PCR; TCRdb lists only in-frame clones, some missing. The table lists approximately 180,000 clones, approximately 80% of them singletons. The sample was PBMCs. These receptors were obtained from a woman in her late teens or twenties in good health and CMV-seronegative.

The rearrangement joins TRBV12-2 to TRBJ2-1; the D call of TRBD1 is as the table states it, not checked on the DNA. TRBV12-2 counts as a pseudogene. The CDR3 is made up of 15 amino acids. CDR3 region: CASRATGRPDNEQFF. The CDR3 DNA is TGTGCAAGTCGCGCAACAGGGAGACCTGACAATGAGCAGTTCTTC.

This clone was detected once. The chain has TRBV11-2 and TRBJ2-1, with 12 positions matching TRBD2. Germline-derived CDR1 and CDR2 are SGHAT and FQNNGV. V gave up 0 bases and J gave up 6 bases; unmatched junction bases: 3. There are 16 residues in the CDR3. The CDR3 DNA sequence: TGTGCCAGCAGCTTAGACCCACTAGCGGGAGGCAATGAGCAGTTCTTC. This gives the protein CASSLDPLAGGNEQFF.

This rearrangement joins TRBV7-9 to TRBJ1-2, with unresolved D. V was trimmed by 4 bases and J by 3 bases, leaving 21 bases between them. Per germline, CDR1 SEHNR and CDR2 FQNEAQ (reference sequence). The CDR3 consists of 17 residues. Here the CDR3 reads CASSSHYSWESDYGYTF. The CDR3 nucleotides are TGTGCCAGCAGCTCACATTATTCCTGGGAGTCAGACTATGGCTACACCTTC.

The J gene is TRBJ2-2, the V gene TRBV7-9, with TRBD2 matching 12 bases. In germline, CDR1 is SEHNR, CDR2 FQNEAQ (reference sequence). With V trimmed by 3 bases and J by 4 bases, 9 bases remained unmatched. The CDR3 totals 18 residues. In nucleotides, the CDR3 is TGTGCCAGCAGCTTTCTCGCTAGCGGGAGGGCCCTCACCGGGGAGCTGTTTTTT. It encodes CASSFLASGRALTGELFF.

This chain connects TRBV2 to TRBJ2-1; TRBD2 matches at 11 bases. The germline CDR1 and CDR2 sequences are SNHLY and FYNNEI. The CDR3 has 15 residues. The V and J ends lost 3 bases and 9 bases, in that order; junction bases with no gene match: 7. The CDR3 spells CASSEWVAGGVEQFF. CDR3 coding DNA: TGTGCCAGCAGTGAGTGGGTAGCGGGAGGGGTTGAGCAGTTCTTC.

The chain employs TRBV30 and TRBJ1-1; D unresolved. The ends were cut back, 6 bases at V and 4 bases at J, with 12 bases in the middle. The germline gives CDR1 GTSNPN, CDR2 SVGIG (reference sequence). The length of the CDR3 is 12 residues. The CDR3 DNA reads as TGTGCCTGCGAACGGGGTGGCACTGAAGCTTTCTTT. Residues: CACERGGTEAFF.

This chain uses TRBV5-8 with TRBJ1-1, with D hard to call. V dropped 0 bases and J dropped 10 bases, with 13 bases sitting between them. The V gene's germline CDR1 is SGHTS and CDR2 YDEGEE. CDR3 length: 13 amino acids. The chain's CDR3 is CASSLDPYLGAFF. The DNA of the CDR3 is TGTGCCAGCAGCTTGGACCCATACCTAGGAGCTTTCTTT.